This TCR beta chain is from a study of identical twins (dated by TCRdb to the mid-2010s). Regarding the complete study: The study deep-sequenced TCR alpha and beta repertoires from monozygotic twins, unrelated adults of various ages and cord blood to test whether fetal clonotypes persist. To rule out contamination, the twin experiments were replicated at different times with different library preparation protocols. Findings and caveats that apply to the study as a whole: Zero-insertion analyses could be partly confounded by invariant T cells such as MAIT and iNKT, although diverse VJ usage argued against such confounding for most clonotypes. Abundant cord blood beta clonotypes carried fewer insertions; young adult naive repertoires showed a weaker similar trend, while memory repertoires showed none. Excess twin sharing in beta out-of-frame sequences was weaker because fewer shared sequences lowered the signal-to-noise ratio. Conclusions relied on cross-sectional statistical analysis, since the same donors could not be followed over many years. In monozygotic twins, recombination models systematically underestimated out-of-frame TCR alpha sharing, but the models matched the sharing seen between unrelated individuals. Compared with coincidental sharing between unrelated individuals, out-of-frame TCR alpha sequences shared between twins had an excess of sequences with low generation probability.

Comments on this clonotype: What antigen it recognizes has not been identified. Within one base of it there is no much larger clone, and no base qualities were kept.

The V end loses 5 bases and the J end loses 0 bases, and a stretch of 11 bases separates them. The germline V gene supplies CDR1 SGHVS and CDR2 FQNEAQ. The CDR3 contains 15 residues, cysteine and phenylalanine counted. The retained sequence is limited to the CDR3, 45 bases, with the frame set at the first base. The library came from 5' RACE. For sequencing, an Illumina HiSeq 2000 was employed. A universal primer binding site was introduced by template switching, and a unique molecular identifier was present in the final cDNA, enabling accurate counting of TCR cDNA molecules. Specific primers in the conserved constant-segment region were used to synthesize first-strand cDNA for the TCR alpha and beta chains. Each cDNA library was double barcoded, with a SMART-Mk sample barcode plus Illumina barcodes, to control for contamination. Two successive PCR steps introduced TruSeq adapter sequences along with Illumina sample barcodes. TCR alpha and beta cDNA libraries were sequenced on the Illumina HiSeq platform with custom primers. The authors' analysis ran thus. MiGEC was used to process raw reads and extract unique molecular identifiers, and MiXCR was used to find CDR3 positions. Recombination models were inferred per individual with the repgenHMM and IGoR tools using an EM algorithm. Shared clonotypes were analyzed with the tcR package in R, and sharing was normalized by the product of cloneset sizes. To study raw recombination free of thymic and clonal selection effects, out-of-frame nonproductive sequences were analyzed. Clones were called with MiXCR by TCRdb after fastp trimmed the public reads at Q25, and only in-frame beta chains were retained. Every distinct CDR3 protein forms one entry, paired with its most common genes and DNA. The authors' filters were not applied to this entry. Recorded for this sample are about 530,000 distinct CDR3 sequences; about 16% of them occurred a single time. The ten largest clonotypes hold around 0.4% of the sample.

Every donor was a healthy Caucasian. Three pairs of female monozygotic twins, all aged roughly 18 to 29 years, were included in the twin cohort. Positive isolation kits from Invitrogen were used to isolate CD4+ and CD8+ T cell populations. The data were also submitted as part of a second study, on yellow fever vaccine responses in identical twins. The second study, in turn, reports: According to the authors, the vaccine-induced T cell response in identical twins seemed to be partly convergent and partly specific to each individual. In identical twins, the study followed T cell clones that responded to the vaccine with precision.

This sequence was found in a woman aged 18-29 years in good health. The sequencing input was CD4+ T cells sorted from blood. The rearranged segments are TRBV7-8 and TRBJ1-3; D gene: possibly TRBD1, on 6 matching bases. The DNA sequence is TGTGCCAGCAGCCGGACAGAGCTCTCTGGAAACACCATATATTTT. It translates as CASSRTELSGNTIYF.